This TCR beta chain was documented in a study of vaccination effects on CD4 cells after COVID-19. Regarding the study as a whole: Only a few convalescent patients and no early post-infection timepoints featured in the study.

Trimming shortened V by 1 base and J by 0 bases, and 12 bases separated the two germline ends. Germline-derived CDR1 and CDR2 are MDHEN and SYDVKM. CDR3 length: 16 residues. The ViraFEST assay expanded antigen-specific CD4+ T cells with viral peptide pools before sequencing. Between days 10 and 11 of culture, CD4+ T cells were separated out. Vaccine recipients, nucleocapsid antibody negative, had no prior SARS-CoV-2 infection. PBMC were cultured at under 2.5 million per well with roughly 9.7 IU/ml IL-2 and around 9.2 ug/ml peptides. Half-medium changes using IL-2 medium occurred on days 3 and 7. Here immunoSEQ multiplex PCR was the method, and the copy in TCRdb shows in-frame clones only, minus some. Of roughly 45,000 clones in the sample, around 76% were seen once. On this clone itself: Its antigen is not identified.

The clonotype comes from a human donor who received a COVID-19 vaccine. The sequences come from CD4+ T cells from PBMCs cultured with SARS-CoV-2 spike peptides, collected before COVID-19 vaccination. The V and J genes are TRBV28 and TRBJ1-1, with D hard to call. CDR3 in amino acids: CASSLFTSLVNTEAFF. The DNA of the CDR3 is TGTGCCAGCAGTTTATTCACGAGTCTCGTGAACACTGAAGCTTTCTTT.